A selection of T cell receptor beta chains follows, all from one sample in a study of CD8 T cells in ankylosing spondylitis. TCRdb called the 5' RACE reads again in MiXCR, with one record for every CDR3 protein. The sample lists about 240,000 distinct CDR3 sequences, around 10% seen once, with less than 8% in the top ten. The sample was blood, either unsorted or a sorted T cell fraction (not recorded which). The receptors were sampled from a male donor with ankylosing spondylitis or in good health (not recorded which). Both conserved end residues are part of each CDR3. The order of the fields is V gene, J gene, CDR3 length, CDR3 protein.

>TRBV27|TRBJ2-3|12
CASSFTGDTQYF
>TRBV12-5|TRBJ1-6|15
CASGFGPEWNSPLHF
>TRBV7-8|TRBJ2-5|16
CASSPPYRGSFETQYF
>TRBV7-6|TRBJ2-1|14
CASSSFLSGGEQFF
>TRBV6-1|TRBJ2-7|17
CASSDLGSIASSHEQYF
>TRBV5-6|TRBJ2-7|14
CASSLRDSNYEQYF
>TRBV18|TRBJ1-2|12
CASSPLDHGYTF
>TRBV29-1|TRBJ2-1|12
CSVEENMDEQFF
>TRBV10-3|TRBJ2-5|15
CAISDGTRTQETQYF
>TRBV10-3|TRBJ2-3|16
CAIRRTSGRAADTQYF
>TRBV3-1|TRBJ1-1|14
CASSPTGFGTEAFF
>TRBV7-3|TRBJ2-2|16
CATGLAGGPGTGELFF
>TRBV7-2|TRBJ2-7|14
CASSLEGEVGEQYF
>TRBV10-2|TRBJ1-1|12
CASSEWNTEAFF
>TRBV29-1|TRBJ2-7|14
CSVEAIFSAYEQYF
>TRBV10-1|TRBJ1-2|16
CASSGPIGDTDYGYTF
>TRBV6-5|TRBJ2-1|15
CASSYRGRTYNEQFF
>TRBV7-8|TRBJ1-3|18
CASSSQAMGVGSGNTIYF
>TRBV9|TRBJ1-1|13
CASSRDSSTEAFF
>TRBV6-2/TRBV6-3|TRBJ1-3|17
CASTESRDTFSGNTIYF
>TRBV27|TRBJ2-2|15
CASSLGIAETGELFF
>TRBV7-9|TRBJ1-4|15
CASSSMKGALMKLFF
>TRBV12-3/TRBV12-4|TRBJ2-2|14
CASSSTSNTGELFF
>TRBV20-1|TRBJ1-1|15
CSASLQAELNTEAFF
>TRBV6-2/TRBV6-3|TRBJ2-2|13
CASSPSWTGELFF
>TRBV9|TRBJ2-2|17
CASSPSGRAGNTGELFF
>TRBV27|TRBJ2-1|15
CASRTSGSLYNEQFF
>TRBV20-1|TRBJ1-3|15
CSARDNGHSGNTIYF
>TRBV12-3/TRBV12-4|TRBJ2-4|11
CASSTSGIQYF
>TRBV5-1|TRBJ1-1|14
CASRGETMNTEAFF
>TRBV20-1|TRBJ2-3|13
CSAILTGTDTQYF
>TRBV11-3|.|13
CASSLGRLDTQHF
>TRBV12-3/TRBV12-4|TRBJ2-7|13
CASRRESTYEQYF
>TRBV20-1|TRBJ2-3|11
CSALVPDTQYF
>TRBV20-1|TRBJ1-2|15
CSARGRTGRMDGYTF
>TRBV5-1|TRBJ2-7|15
CASSLSGTTVLEQYF
>TRBV11-2|TRBJ2-5|13
CASSSYNQETQYF
>TRBV4-1|TRBJ2-3|15
CASSQSATSPDTQYF
>TRBV7-9|TRBJ2-6|16
CASSYPDSSGANVLTF
>TRBV6-1|TRBJ1-2|18
CASMGSQFDSTANYGYTF
>TRBV20-1|TRBJ1-2|12
CSAPRGNYGYTF
>TRBV12-3/TRBV12-4|TRBJ1-2|14
CASSLQEINYGYTF
>TRBV10-3|TRBJ1-1|14
CAISEGIGTVEAFF
>TRBV6-1|TRBJ2-3|16
CASWTSGGVGADTQYF
>TRBV5-1|TRBJ1-2|15
CASSLEGQANYGYTF
>TRBV20-1|TRBJ2-1|12
CSGTSGQNEQFF
>TRBV20-1|TRBJ2-1|14
CSARKDSSYNEQFF
>TRBV9|TRBJ2-3|15
CASSVGPVITDTQYF
>TRBV18|TRBJ2-3|14
CASWDRGLTDTQYF
>TRBV25-1|TRBJ2-1|15
CASSAGTEIYNEQFF
>TRBV20-1|TRBJ2-3|16
CSASDPRGSFSDTQYF
>TRBV3-1|TRBJ2-7|16
CASSRPGQGHPYEQYF
>TRBV5-1|TRBJ2-7|12
CASGFSSYEQYF
>TRBV12-3/TRBV12-4|TRBJ2-2|16
CASSRAVGTWTGELFF